This TCR beta chain was found in a study of blood T cells in healthy people across ages. Trimming removed 8 bases from V and 2 bases from J, with 16 bases in between. Germline assignment: CDR1 MNHNY and CDR2 SVGAGI (reference sequence). The CDR3 spans 14 residues. Ranging in age from roughly 6 to 90, the donors were healthy Caucasian individuals from Russia. Each donor had around 9.2 milliliters of peripheral blood drawn. Each sample gave at least 6 million isolated PBMCs. Combining a sample-barcoded 5' primer with a J-beta primer mix, a second PCR ran for 7 to 11 cycles. TCRdb passed the 5' RACE reads through MiXCR, listing each CDR3 protein once. Here the sample spans about 1.5 million distinct CDR3 sequences, 42% being singletons. In this sample, this clonotype turned up a few times.

Material for sequencing was blood. The chain links TRBV6-6 to TRBJ2-7; tentatively, D is TRBD2 (5 bases). The origin of this receptor is a woman between 18 and 29 years old in good health. CDR3 nucleotides: TGTGCCAGCCTTTCGGGATCCCCAACCTACGAGCAGTACTTC. Amino acids: CASLSGSPTYEQYF.